This TCR beta chain was captured by sequencing in a study of control samples from healthy donors and cancer patients. The table lists this clone with a few counts. Method: immunoSEQ multiplex PCR; TCRdb's copy keeps in-frame clones and lacks some. The sample has some 120,000 clones; more than 80% are singletons. Sequenced material: PBMCs. The source of this sequence is a woman between 45 and 65 years old with colorectal cancer.

CDR3 protein: CAWGRLYGYTF. The CDR3 nucleotides are TGTGCCTGGGGACGGCTTTATGGCTACACCTTC. V gene TRBV30 combines with J gene TRBJ1-2, with D unclear. The germline V and J ends were trimmed by 5 bases and 5 bases, with 9 bases remaining between them. The CDR3 is made up of 11 amino acids. Germline-derived CDR1 and CDR2 are GTSNPN and SVGIG (reference sequence).